Listed here are 24 T cell receptor beta chains from one sample, sequenced in a study of CD8+ T cells in alopecia areata. Following extraction, RNA underwent reverse transcription to cDNA, which served as the sequencing template. The method was immunoSEQ multiplex PCR; TCRdb's version includes in-frame clones alone and lacks a portion of them. The repertoire holds 150,000 to 200,000 clones, with around three fifths as singletons. Treatment reported: oral pan-JAK inhibitor, 5-10 mg twice daily. The sample here was CD4+ T cells sorted from blood, taken at week 24, from a patient treated with tofacitinib. The source is a human donor with alopecia areata.

This clone was seen only once. The rearrangement joins TRBV4-3 to TRBJ1-6; D is possibly TRBD1 (6 bases). Germline CDR1 LGHNA, CDR2 YSLEER. Trimming removed 1 base at V and 8 bases at J, with 9 bases between. The CDR3 is 14 residues long. The CDR3 region has the DNA TGCGCCAGCAGCCAAGCCCACAGGGATTCACCCCTCCACTTT. Translating gives CASSQAHRDSPLHF.

This chain joins TRBV30 and TRBJ2-4, with unresolved D. Germline CDR1 GTSNPN, CDR2 SVGIG (reference sequence). V lost 7 bases and J lost 0, with 10 bases in between. This CDR3 has 13 amino acids. The CDR3 loop is CASGFLAKNIQYF. For the CDR3, the DNA is TGTGCCTCGGGCTTCCTAGCCAAAAACATTCAGTACTTC.

This chain connects TRBV30 to TRBJ2-3; D unresolved. Trimming removed 0 bases at V and 3 bases at J, with 7 bases between. The germline V gene encodes CDR1 GTSNPN and CDR2 SVGIG (reference sequence). The length of the CDR3 is 13 residues. The CDR3 DNA reads TGTGCCTGGAGTGTACGACTTACAGATACGCAGTATTTT. Translation gives CAWSVRLTDTQYF.

The gene calls are TRBV27 and TRBJ1-6; unclear D gene. The V gene lost 5 bases and the J gene lost 0 bases, with 2 bases spanning the gap. This CDR3 is built from 13 residues. The germline V gene has CDR1 MNHEY and CDR2 SMNVEV (reference sequence). CDR3 DNA sequence: TGTGCCAGCAGTCGCTCCTATAATTCACCCCTCCACTTT. Residues: CASSRSYNSPLHF.

The sample holds a few counts of this clone. V is TRBV7-3 and J is TRBJ2-1, with D possibly being TRBD1 (7 bases). V was cut by 4 bases and J by 1 base, with 11 bases left in between. This CDR3 contains 15 residues. Looked up from germline, CDR1 is SGHTA and CDR2 is FQGTGA. This chain's CDR3 is CASSSGGSSYNEQFF. The CDR3 DNA is TGTGCCAGCAGCTCAGGGGGGTCGTCCTACAATGAGCAGTTCTTC. The complete variable domain, with remaining parts taken from reference TRBV7-3 and TRBJ2-1, reads GAGVSQTPSNKVTEKGKYVELRCDPISGHTALYWYRQSLGQGPEFLIYFQGTGAADDSGLPNDRFFAVRPEGSVSTLKIQRTERGDSAVYLCASSSGGSSYNEQFFGPGTRLTVL.

The V call is TRBV27, the J call TRBJ1-6; 11 bases are shared with TRBD1. In germline, CDR1 is MNHEY, CDR2 SMNVEV (reference sequence). This CDR3 comprises 14 residues. After removal of 5 bases from V and 11 bases from J, the junction contained 5 bases not matched to a gene. In DNA, the CDR3 is TGTGCCAGCAGTGTGCGGACAGGGGGCCCACCCCTCCACTTT. It encodes CASSVRTGGPPLHF.

This chain joins TRBV4-2 and TRBJ2-2; 7 nucleotides agree with TRBD2. The CDR3 runs to 15 residues. J was trimmed by 4 bases and V by 5 bases; bases with no gene match: 7. The V gene's germline CDR1 is LGHNA and CDR2 YNFKEQ. The CDR3 DNA reads TGTGCCAGCAGCTCCAGTCGGGGGGTCACCGGGGAGCTGTTTTTT. It translates to CASSSSRGVTGELFF.

The V and J genes are TRBV29-1 and TRBJ1-5, with D possibly matching TRBD1 (5 bases). V gave up 6 bases and J gave up 4 bases, with 13 bases separating them. The CDR3 length is 13 residues. Germline CDR1 reads SQVTM; CDR2 reads ANQGSEA. CDR3 loop: CSVGVGGNQPQHF. The CDR3 nucleotides read TGCAGCGTGGGAGTTGGGGGGAATCAGCCCCAGCATTTT.

This clone was seen a handful of times. J is TRBJ2-4 and V is TRBV11-2; D is possibly TRBD2 (6 bases). V shed 5 bases and J shed 7 bases, with 15 bases lying between them. Germline lookup yields CDR1 SGHAT and CDR2 FQNNGV. The CDR3 is made up of 14 amino acids. The CDR3 loop is CASSPGGVSNIQYF. In nucleotides, the CDR3 is TGTGCCAGCAGCCCTGGAGGGGTCTCGAACATTCAGTACTTC.

V is TRBV29-1 and J is TRBJ2-7; D uncertain. With 7 bases removed from V and 4 bases from J, the gap between germline ends came to 11 bases. The CDR3 loop spans 11 amino acids. Germline loops: CDR1 SQVTM, CDR2 ANQGSEA. The CDR3 protein is CSGLVDYEQYF. CDR3 nucleotide sequence: TGCAGCGGCCTGGTTGATTACGAGCAGTACTTC.

The chain is built from TRBV29-1 and TRBJ1-1, with TRBD1 matching over 7 bases. The germline CDR1 and CDR2 sequences are SQVTM and ANQGSEA. J gave up 4 bases and V 6 bases, and 11 bases lay outside the gene matches. This CDR3 spans 14 amino acids. The CDR3 DNA sequence: TGCAGCGTCGGGAAAAATACAGGGGCCACTGAAGCTTTCTTT. Its protein is CSVGKNTGATEAFF.

The chain carries TRBV4-1 and TRBJ1-6, with D tentatively TRBD1 (5 bases). Per germline, CDR1 MGHRA and CDR2 YSYEKL. V lost 1 base and J 9 bases, leaving 16 bases between the germline ends. The CDR3 length is 16 residues. Here the CDR3 DNA reads TGCGCCAGCAGCCAAGCCAGGGTTTCGTCGGGTTCACCCCTCCACTTT. Residues: CASSQARVSSGSPLHF.

This chain connects TRBV7-9 to TRBJ2-3; no clear D gene. CDR3 length equals 17 residues. The V end was cut by 1 base, the J end by 1 base, with 15 bases between. Germline CDR1 SEHNR, CDR2 FQNEAQ (reference sequence). In nucleotides, the CDR3 is TGTGCCAGCAGCTTAGGACGCTCCGAGCGTGGCACAGATACGCAGTATTTT. This sequence encodes CASSLGRSERGTDTQYF.

The V and J genes are TRBV7-2 and TRBJ2-7; D remains unclear. V gave up 1 base and J gave up 7 bases, with 11 bases separating them. Looked up from germline, CDR1 is SGHTA and CDR2 is FQGNSA. The CDR3 runs 13 residues. The CDR3 reads CASSLDSTAEQYF. For the CDR3, the DNA is TGTGCCAGCAGCTTAGACTCCACAGCTGAGCAGTACTTC.

The chain carries TRBV7-2 and TRBJ1-6; weak D call: TRBD1 (5 bases). V lost 5 bases and J lost 8, with 10 bases in between. CDR3 length: 13 residues. Looked up from germline, CDR1 is SGHTA and CDR2 is FQGNSA. The CDR3 nucleotides are TGTGCCAGCAGCCAGACGGGGGATTCACCCCTCCACTTT. It codes for CASSQTGDSPLHF.

The J gene is TRBJ2-7, the V gene TRBV25-1; maybe TRBD2 (6 bases). V was pared by 4 bases and J by 7 bases, with 14 bases between. The germline CDR1 and CDR2 sequences are MGHDK and SYGVNS. The CDR3 runs 13 residues. The CDR3 sequence is CASSGETSREQYF. CDR3 nucleotide sequence: TGTGCCAGCAGTGGCGAGACTAGTCGGGAGCAGTACTTC.

The J gene is TRBJ1-6, the V gene TRBV7-9, with 9 bases identical to TRBD1. The germline V gene has CDR1 SEHNR and CDR2 FQNEAQ (reference sequence). V shed 4 bases, J shed 9 bases, and the junction held 4 bases outside the gene matches. The CDR3 spans 14 residues. The CDR3 spells CASSSGTGTSPLHF. The CDR3 nucleotides read TGTGCCAGCAGCTCCGGGACAGGGACTTCACCCCTCCACTTT.

The chain recombines TRBV15 with TRBJ2-1; the D call may be TRBD1 or TRBD2 (6 bases each). V lost 8 bases and J 4 bases, leaving 12 bases between the germline ends. Germline CDR1 reads LNHNV; CDR2 reads YYDKDF (reference sequence). The CDR3 loop spans 13 amino acids. The CDR3, as DNA: TGTGCCACCGAGGGGGGCCTATACAATGAGCAGTTCTTC. It encodes CATEGGLYNEQFF. The full variable domain, rest sourced from reference TRBV15 and TRBJ2-1, is DAMVIQNPRYQVTQFGKPVTLSCSQTLNHNVMYWYQQKSSQAPKLLFHYYDKDFNNEADTPDNFQSRRPNTSFCFLDIRSPGLGDTAMYLCATEGGLYNEQFFGPGTRLTVL.

The V call is TRBV5-1, the J call TRBJ2-2; TRBD1 matches 7 bases. The CDR3 consists of 16 residues. The V gene's germline CDR1 is SGHRS and CDR2 YFSETQ. V shed 5 bases and J 5 bases; nucleotides not matched to a gene: 12. Here the CDR3 reads CASRYGDRTRTGELFF. CDR3 coding DNA: TGCGCCAGCAGGTACGGGGACAGAACTCGAACCGGGGAGCTGTTTTTT.

The V call is TRBV5-6, the J call TRBJ2-1; 12 positions match TRBD2. The V and J ends lost 4 bases and 2 bases, in that order; junction bases with no gene match: 13. CDR3 length equals 19 residues. Germline V gene sequence: CDR1 SGHDT, CDR2 YYEEEE. DNA of the CDR3: TGTGCCAGCAGCCGTACAACTAGCGGGGGGCCGCCCCCCTACAATGAGCAGTTCTTC. Translated, it gives CASSRTTSGGPPPYNEQFF.

CDR3 in amino acids: CASSYSEGFDTEAFF. CDR3 DNA sequence: TGTGCCAGCAGTTACTCTGAGGGGTTCGACACTGAAGCTTTCTTT. This sequence joins TRBV6-5 and TRBJ1-1; D is possibly TRBD1 (5 bases). Deletions cut 0 bases from V and 3 bases from J, with 11 bases between. This CDR3 is 15 amino acids long. Germline V lookup: CDR1 MNHEY, CDR2 SVGAGI.

Only a few counts were recorded for this clone. CDR3 in DNA: TGTGCCAGCAGCTTGGACAGGAGGCTTAATCAGCCCCAGCATTTT. It translates to CASSLDRRLNQPQHF. The rearrangement joins TRBV5-4 to TRBJ1-5; TRBD1 is a possible D gene (5 bases). Germline-derived CDR1 and CDR2 are SGHNT and YYREEE (reference sequence). The CDR3 totals 15 residues. With 0 bases removed from V and 4 bases from J, the gap between germline ends came to 11 bases.

The genes are TRBV7-2 and TRBJ1-6; D remains ambiguous. This CDR3 has 14 residues. Trimming cost V 0 bases and J 9 bases, with 9 bases left between them. Germline V gene data show CDR1 as SGHTA and CDR2 as FQGNSA. As DNA, the CDR3 is TGTGCCAGCAGCTTAGCACGGAATAGTTCACCCCTCCACTTT. This translates into CASSLARNSSPLHF.

The chain has TRBV29-1 and TRBJ1-1; no clear D. Germline V gives CDR1 SQVTM, CDR2 ANQGSEA. This CDR3 has 15 residues. The V gene lost 4 bases and the J gene lost 2 bases, with 17 bases spanning the gap. The CDR3 spells CSVAHKGQINTEAFF. The CDR3, as DNA: TGCAGCGTTGCCCACAAGGGCCAGATTAACACTGAAGCTTTCTTT.